The 5 T cell receptor beta chains given below trace back to one sample, sequenced in a study of T-cell memory formation after mild COVID-19. TCRdb reanalysed the 5' RACE reads using MiXCR and keeps one entry per CDR3 protein. The sample gives about 140,000 distinct CDR3 sequences, under 30% of which show up once; approximately 24% is in the top ten. The sample taken for sequencing was PBMCs or a T cell subset sorted from them (not recorded which). The source is an adult woman who had mild COVID-19 (a few samples of this study predate the infection). Cell type and time point are not known.

V is TRBV7-9 and J is TRBJ1-1; no firm D call. V was cut by 9 bases and J by 1 base, with 12 bases left in between. The CDR3 has 13 residues. CDR1 is SEHNR and CDR2 is FQNEAQ in the germline V gene (reference sequence). The CDR3 DNA is TGTGCCAGTTTTTATCCGGCGAACACTGAAGCTTTCTTT. Its translation is CASFYPANTEAFF.

This clonotype was counted only a few times. J is TRBJ1-4 and V is TRBV29-1; TRBD1 matches 7 bases. V dropped 6 bases and J dropped 6; count of bases not matched to a gene: 7. CDR1 is SQVTM, CDR2 ANQGSEA, per germline. This CDR3 spans 13 amino acids. CDR3 region: CSVQQGRDEKLFF. For the CDR3, the DNA is TGCAGCGTCCAACAGGGGAGGGATGAAAAACTGTTTTTT.

V usage is TRBV9 and J usage is TRBJ2-1; tentative D call: TRBD2 (6 bases). Germline values: CDR1 SGDLS, CDR2 YYNGEE. The CDR3 runs to 14 residues. Trimming took off 4 bases at V and 7 bases at J, with 15 bases between the two ends. The CDR3 reads CASSPASGVNEQFF. Here the CDR3 DNA reads TGTGCCAGCAGCCCTGCGTCGGGGGTTAATGAGCAGTTCTTC.

The V call is TRBV7-9, the J call TRBJ2-5; maybe TRBD2 (6 bases). The CDR3 is made up of 15 amino acids. V dropped 5 bases and J dropped 3 bases, with 16 bases sitting between them. Per the germline V gene, CDR1 is SEHNR and CDR2 is FQNEAQ (reference sequence). CDR3 coding DNA: TGTGCCAGCAGCCCCCGGGACTCTGGGAAAGAGACCCAGTACTTC. Translation gives CASSPRDSGKETQYF.

This clonotype was picked up a small number of times. This rearrangement joins TRBV9 to TRBJ2-3; D might be TRBD1 (5 bases). V lost 0 bases and J lost 8, with 16 bases in between. From germline, CDR1 is SGDLS and CDR2 YYNGEE. The CDR3 is made up of 15 amino acids. The CDR3 nucleotides are TGTGCCAGCAGCGTAGATACACCCAGGGCGAGTACGCAGTATTTT. Protein product: CASSVDTPRASTQYF.